The sequence of this TCR beta chain was determined in a study of T-cell memory formation after mild COVID-19. The V and J ends lost 7 bases and 1 base respectively, with 10 bases between them. This CDR3 is 13 amino acids long. Germline V CDR1 and CDR2: SNHLY, FYNNEI. This clonotype was recorded many times. TCRdb re-analysed the 5' RACE reads in MiXCR, keeping a single row per CDR3 protein. The sample shows 90,000 to 120,000 distinct CDR3 sequences, over 15% of them seen only once. Sequences were obtained from PBMCs or a T cell subset sorted from them (not recorded which). The chain has TRBV2 and TRBJ2-5; TRBD1 is a possible D gene (5 bases). This receptor was identified in a man between 18 and 35 years old who had mild COVID-19 (a few samples of this study predate the infection). Cell type and time point are not known. The CDR3 region has the DNA TGTGCCAGCACCAGACAGACCCAAGAGACCCAGTACTTC. This encodes CASTRQTQETQYF.